What follows describes a single TCR beta chain. Its antigen is still unknown. These data belong to a study of CD8+ T cells in alopecia areata. Findings and caveats of the study: As there was one nonresponder, how baseline CD8+ expansion relates to response remains uncertain. It was lesional scalp, especially alopecia totalis/universalis, that showed higher clonality than normal scalp. Numerous clones, expanded in lesions, remained in scalp and blood during tofacitinib. Shared TCR sequences were less clear between patients than in mice, possibly partly from HLA diversity.

CDR1 is SQVTM, CDR2 ANQGSEA, per germline. This CDR3 has 11 amino acids. V shed 8 bases and J shed 1 base, with 8 bases lying between them. RNA was isolated and reverse transcribed to cDNA, the sequencing template. Profiling relied on immunoSEQ multiplex PCR, and the TCRdb table lists in-frame clones only, not all of them. The data show 200,000 to 250,000 clones, 64% seen once. Stated treatment: oral pan-JAK inhibitor, 5-10 mg twice daily. The TCR comes from a human donor with alopecia areata. The rearrangement uses TRBV29-1 and TRBJ2-5; D gene ambiguous. The specimen was CD4+ T cells sorted from blood, collected at week 4, from a patient treated with tofacitinib. CDR3 coding DNA: TGCAGCTTCCAGTCCCAAGAGACCCAGTACTTC. Amino acid sequence: CSFQSQETQYF.